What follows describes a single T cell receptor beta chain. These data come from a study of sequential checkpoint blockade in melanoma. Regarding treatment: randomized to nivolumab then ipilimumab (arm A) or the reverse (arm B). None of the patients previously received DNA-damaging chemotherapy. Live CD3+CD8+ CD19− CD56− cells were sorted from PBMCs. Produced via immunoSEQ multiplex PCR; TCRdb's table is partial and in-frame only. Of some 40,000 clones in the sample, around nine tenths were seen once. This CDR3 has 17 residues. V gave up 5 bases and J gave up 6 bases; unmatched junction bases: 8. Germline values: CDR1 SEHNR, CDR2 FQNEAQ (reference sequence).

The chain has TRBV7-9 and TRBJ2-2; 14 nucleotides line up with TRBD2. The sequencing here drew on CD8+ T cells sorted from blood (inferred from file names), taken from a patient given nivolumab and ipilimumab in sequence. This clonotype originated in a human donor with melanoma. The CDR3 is CASSPTGTSGRSGELFF. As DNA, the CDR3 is TGTGCCAGCAGCCCAACCGGGACTAGCGGGAGATCCGGGGAGCTGTTTTTT. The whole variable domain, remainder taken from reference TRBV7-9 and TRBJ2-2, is DTGVSQNPRHKITKRGQNVTFRCDPISEHNRLYWYRQTLGQGPEFLTYFQNEAQLEKSRLLSDRFSAERPKGSFSTLEIQRTEQGDSAMYLCASSPTGTSGRSGELFFGEGSRLTVL.